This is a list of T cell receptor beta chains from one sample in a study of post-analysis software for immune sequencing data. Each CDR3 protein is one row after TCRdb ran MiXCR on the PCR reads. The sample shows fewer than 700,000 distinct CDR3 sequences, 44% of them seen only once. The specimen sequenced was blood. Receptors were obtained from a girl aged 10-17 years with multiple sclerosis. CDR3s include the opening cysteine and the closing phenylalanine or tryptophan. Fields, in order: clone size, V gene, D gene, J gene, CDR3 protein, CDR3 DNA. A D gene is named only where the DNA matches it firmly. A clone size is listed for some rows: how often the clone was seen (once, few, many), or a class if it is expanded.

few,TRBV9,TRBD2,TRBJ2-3,CASSVGPVGTSGTDTQYF,TGTGCCAGCAGCGTAGGCCCTGTCGGAACTAGCGGGACAGATACGCAGTATTTT
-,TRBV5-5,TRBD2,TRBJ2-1,CASSLILAGDNEQFF,TGTGCCAGCAGCTTGATTCTAGCGGGGGACAATGAGCAGTTCTTC
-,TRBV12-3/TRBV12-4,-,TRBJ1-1,CASSLRLRHPEAFF,TGTGCCAGCAGTTTAAGGTTGAGGCACCCTGAAGCTTTCTTT
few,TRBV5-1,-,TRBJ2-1,CATQSGLDNEQFF,TGCGCCACCCAGTCGGGCCTGGACAATGAGCAGTTCTTC
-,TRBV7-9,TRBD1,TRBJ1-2,CASTLGQSSSLYGYTF,TGTGCCAGCACCTTGGGACAGTCGTCTTCTCTTTATGGCTACACCTTC
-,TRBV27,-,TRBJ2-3,CASSLGAGPDTQYF,TGTGCCAGCAGTTTAGGGGCCGGCCCAGATACGCAGTATTTT
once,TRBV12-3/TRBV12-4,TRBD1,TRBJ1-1,CASSLGQGSRTAFF,TGTGCCAGCAGTTTGGGACAGGGGTCTCGAACGGCTTTCTTT
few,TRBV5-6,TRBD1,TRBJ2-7,CASSATGGGYEQYF,TGTGCCAGCAGCGCGACAGGGGGAGGCTACGAGCAGTACTTC
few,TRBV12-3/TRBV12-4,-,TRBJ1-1,CASTVSGIAAQEAFF,TGTGCCAGCACGGTGTCAGGGATCGCGGCGCAAGAAGCTTTCTTT
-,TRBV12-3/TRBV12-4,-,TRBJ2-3,CASSRGVGTDAQYF,TGTGCCAGCAGCCGAGGGGTCGGCACAGATGCGCAGTATTTT
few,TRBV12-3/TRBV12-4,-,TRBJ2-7,CAILLAGYEQYF,TGTGCCATCTTGCTCGCGGGCTACGAGCAGTACTTC
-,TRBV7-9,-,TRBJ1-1,CASSYRTDMNTEAFF,TGTGCCAGCAGCTACCGGACCGACATGAACACTGAAGCTTTCTTT
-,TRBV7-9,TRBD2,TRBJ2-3,CASSLGAVGLAGGTDTQYF,TGTGCCAGCAGCTTAGGAGCCGTAGGACTAGCGGGAGGAACAGATACGCAGTATTTT
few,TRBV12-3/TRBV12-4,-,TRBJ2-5,CASSLGASDYQETQYF,TGTGCCAGCAGTTTGGGGGCTAGCGACTACCAAGAGACCCAGTACTTC
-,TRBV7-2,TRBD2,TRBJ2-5,CASSRRGDYRGTQYF,TGTGCCAGCAGCCGACGAGGGGACTATAGAGGGACCCAGTACTTC
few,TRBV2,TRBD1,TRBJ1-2,CASYPLRDRDGYTF,TGTGCCAGCTACCCTCTAAGGGACAGGGATGGCTACACCTTC
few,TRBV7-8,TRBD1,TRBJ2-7,CASSPGTAPSYEQYF,TGTGCCAGCAGCCCAGGGACAGCCCCAAGCTACGAGCAGTACTTC
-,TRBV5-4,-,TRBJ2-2,CANSPWGTGELFF,TGTGCCAACAGCCCCTGGGGCACCGGGGAGCTGTTTTTT
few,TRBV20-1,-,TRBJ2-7,CSARAPQGPTYEQYF,TGCAGTGCTAGAGCCCCCCAGGGGCCAACCTACGAGCAGTACTTC
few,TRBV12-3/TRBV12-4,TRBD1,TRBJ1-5,CASSLEGQLNQPQHF,TGTGCCAGCAGTTTAGAGGGACAGCTTAATCAGCCCCAGCATTTT
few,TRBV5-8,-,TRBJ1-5,CASSYIRGNQPQHF,TGTGCCAGCAGCTATATCAGGGGAAATCAGCCCCAGCATTTT
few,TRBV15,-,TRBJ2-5,CATSRDGQETQYF,TGTGCCACCAGCAGAGATGGTCAAGAGACCCAGTACTTC
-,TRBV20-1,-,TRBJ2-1,CSARGLNPNEQFF,TGCAGTGCTAGAGGCCTTAACCCCAATGAGCAGTTCTTC
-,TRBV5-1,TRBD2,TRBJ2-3,CASSSHGPGRGTHTQYF,TGCGCCAGCAGCAGCCACGGCCCCGGGAGGGGCACACATACGCAGTATTTT
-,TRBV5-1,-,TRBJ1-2,CASSSRSGGYTF,TGCGCCAGCAGCTCGCGTAGCGGAGGCTACACCTTC
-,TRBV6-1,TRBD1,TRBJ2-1,CASSPRDRGIGGVGGPQFF,TGTGCCAGCAGTCCCCGGGACAGGGGCATTGGTGGGGTTGGGGGACCCCAGTTCTTC
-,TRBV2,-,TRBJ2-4,CASMAWGTTAKNIQYF,TGTGCCAGCATGGCGTGGGGGACGACGGCCAAAAACATTCAGTACTTC
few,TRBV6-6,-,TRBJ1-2,CASTQTALVDYGYTF,TGTGCCAGCACTCAGACAGCCCTGGTAGACTATGGCTACACCTTC
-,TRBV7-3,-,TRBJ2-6,CASSLTGTSSGANVLTF,TGTGCCAGCAGCTTAACAGGGACCAGCTCTGGGGCCAACGTCCTGACTTTC
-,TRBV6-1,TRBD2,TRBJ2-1,CASSEQASGSNERFF,TGTGCCAGCAGTGAACAAGCTAGCGGGAGCAATGAGCGGTTCTTC
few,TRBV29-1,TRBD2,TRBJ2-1,CSASRLRTRRGNEQFF,TGCAGCGCTTCAAGACTGAGGACTAGAAGAGGCAATGAGCAGTTCTTC
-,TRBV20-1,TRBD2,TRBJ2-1,CSAKPLAGAYNEQFF,TGCAGTGCTAAACCCCTAGCGGGGGCCTACAATGAGCAGTTCTTC
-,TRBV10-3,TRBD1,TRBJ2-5,CAISEETGGEQETQYF,TGTGCCATCAGTGAGGAGACAGGGGGGGAGCAAGAGACCCAGTACTTC
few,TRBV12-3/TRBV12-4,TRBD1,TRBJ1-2,CASSPRQGWNYGYTF,TGTGCCAGCAGTCCTCGACAGGGGTGGAACTATGGCTACACCTTC
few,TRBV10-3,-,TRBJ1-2,CAISESLGRRGSTHSGGYTF,TGTGCCATCAGTGAGTCGTTGGGACGACGTGGCAGCACACATTCAGGAGGCTACACCTTC
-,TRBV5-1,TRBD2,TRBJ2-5,CASSGTSGGETQYF,TGCGCCAGCAGCGGGACTAGCGGGGGAGAGACCCAGTACTTC
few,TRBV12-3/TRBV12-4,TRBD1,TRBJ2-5,CASSSGQGTETQYF,TGTGCCAGCAGCTCGGGACAGGGAACCGAGACCCAGTACTTC
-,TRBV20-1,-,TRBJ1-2,CSARRSQGGYTF,TGCAGTGCTAGGAGGTCCCAGGGGGGCTACACCTTC
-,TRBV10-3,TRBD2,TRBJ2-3,CAISHSPLAGDTDTQYF,TGTGCCATCAGCCACTCCCCACTAGCGGGGGACACAGATACGCAGTATTTT
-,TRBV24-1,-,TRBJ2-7,CATSESGARDEQYF,TGTGCCACCAGTGAGTCAGGGGCAAGGGACGAGCAGTACTTC
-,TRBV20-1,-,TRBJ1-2,CSARDLNSGVGDYGYTF,TGCAGTGCTAGAGATCTCAACTCCGGTGTGGGGGACTATGGCTACACCTTC